A single sample gave rise to the 12 T cell receptor beta chains below, sequenced in a study of T cell responses to AZD1222 COVID-19 vaccine (TCRdb year 2021). The library came from the immunoSEQ multiplex PCR assay. TCRdb limited this immuneACCESS table to in-frame rearrangements with V and J called. A share of clones is missing; checked studies link under half to unresolved V genes, and the rest is unexplained. In this sample the table shows about 160,000 clones, 92% of which occur a single time. The ten largest clonotypes hold 4.4% of the sample. The time point label for this specimen denotes: baseline before first vaccination. Sample treatment or condition, as interpreted from the label and publication: meningococcal conjugate vaccine given as trial control. Sample: peripheral blood, taken on day 0 of MenACWY control vaccination. The receptors derive from an adult in good health.

This chain joins TRBV11-2 and TRBJ1-4, with 7 bases lining up with TRBD1. V shed 3 bases and J 8 bases; nucleotides not matched to a gene: 12. The CDR3 loop spans 16 amino acids. Germline V gene sequence: CDR1 SGHAT, CDR2 FQNNGV. DNA for the CDR3: TGTGCCAGCAGCTTGGAGGGGGCGTCGGTCTGGGAAAAACTGTTTTTT. It yields the protein CASSLEGASVWEKLFF.

J is TRBJ1-6 and V is TRBV21-1. TRBV21-1 is a documented pseudogene. This CDR3 region has 14 residues. CDR3 residues: CASRPGPKHSPLHF. CDR3 in DNA: TGTGCCAGCAGACCGGGACCGAAGCATTCACCCCTCCACTTT.

This chain joins TRBV7-6 and TRBJ2-3, with 10 nucleotides matching TRBD1. Trimming cost V 3 bases and J 3 bases; bases outside gene matches: 9. The CDR3 contains 17 residues. In germline, CDR1 is SGHVS, CDR2 FNYEAQ. For the CDR3, the DNA is TGTGCCAGCAGCTTGGCCGACAGGGGGCGCGGGACAGATACGCAGTATTTT. It is translated as CASSLADRGRGTDTQYF.

The V call is TRBV11-2, the J call TRBJ1-1; D possibly corresponds to TRBD1 (6 bases). V shed 5 bases and J shed 2 bases, with 12 bases lying between them. Germline V gene sequence: CDR1 SGHAT, CDR2 FQNNGV. There are 14 residues in the CDR3. The CDR3 DNA follows: TGTGCCAGCAGCGTCGACAGGTCAAACACTGAAGCTTTCTTT. Translated: CASSVDRSNTEAFF.

The chain joins TRBV7-3 to TRBJ2-5; 9 bases align to TRBD1. V trimming: 5 bases; J trimming: 5 bases; junction bases outside the gene matches: 6. In germline, CDR1 is SGHTA, CDR2 FQGTGA. The CDR3 loop spans 14 amino acids. CDR3 loop: CASSPWTGDETQYF. In DNA form, the CDR3 reads TGTGCCAGCAGCCCTTGGACAGGGGACGAGACCCAGTACTTC.

CDR3 sequence (DNA): TGTGCCAGTAGTACCTCAGCCCAGAACACTGAAGCTTTCTTT. Translation gives CASSTSAQNTEAFF. This chain joins TRBV19 and TRBJ1-1; D unresolved. Trimming pared 4 bases from V and 1 base from J, leaving 10 bases between. The CDR3 spans 14 residues. Germline lookup yields CDR1 LNHDA and CDR2 SQIVND (reference sequence). The full variable domain, completed using reference TRBV19 and TRBJ1-1, is DGGITQSPKYLFRKEGQNVTLSCEQNLNHDAMYWYRQDPGQGLRLIYYSQIVNDFQKGDIAEGYSVSREKKESFPLTVTSAQKNPTAFYLCASSTSAQNTEAFFGQGTRLTVV.

CDR3 sequence (DNA): TGTGCCAGTAGCCAGAGGGGAGGGCCTTACGGCGGGGAGCTGTTTTTT. Protein sequence: CASSQRGGPYGGELFF. The rearrangement links TRBV19 to TRBJ2-2; 7 bases align to TRBD2. Germline-derived CDR1 and CDR2 are LNHDA and SQIVND (reference sequence). The CDR3 runs to 16 residues. V trimming: 6 bases; J trimming: 7 bases; junction bases outside the gene matches: 14.

The genes are TRBV5-8 and TRBJ1-6; D not resolved. This CDR3 has 12 residues. Germline lookup yields CDR1 SGHTS and CDR2 YDEGEE. V dropped 0 bases and J dropped 10 bases, with 5 bases sitting between them. CDR3 protein: CASSLEGSPLHF. Here the CDR3 DNA reads TGTGCCAGCAGCTTGGAAGGCTCACCCCTCCACTTT.

This rearrangement joins TRBV7-8 to TRBJ2-2, with 7 bases that match TRBD2. Trimming took 2 bases from V and 2 from J; bases not matched to a gene: 5. The CDR3 extends over 16 amino acids. Germline assignment: CDR1 SGHVS and CDR2 FQNEAQ. The CDR3 DNA reads as TGTGCCAGCAGCTTATCTGGCGGGGGAAACACCGGGGAGCTGTTTTTT. This translates into CASSLSGGGNTGELFF.

The chain couples TRBV7-2 to TRBJ1-5; D is ambiguous. Per germline, CDR1 SGHTA and CDR2 FQGNSA. The CDR3 is 13 residues long. Trimming removed 1 base from V and 3 bases from J, with 4 bases in between. For the CDR3, the DNA is TGTGCCAGCAGCTTAGGTCTCAATCAGCCCCAGCATTTT. The encoded protein is CASSLGLNQPQHF.

This chain links TRBV18 with TRBJ2-1, with TRBD2 identical over 11 bases. The CDR3 covers 15 residues. V was pared by 0 bases and J by 8 bases, with 3 bases of the junction left unmatched. Germline V gene data show CDR1 as KGHSH and CDR2 as LQKENI. In DNA, the CDR3 is TGTGCCAGCTCACCACCGAATAGCGGGAGGGATGAGCAGTTCTTC. This translates into CASSPPNSGRDEQFF. Looking up the rest from reference TRBV18 and TRBJ2-1 gives the full variable domain: NAGVMQNPRHLVRRRGQEARLRCSPMKGHSHVYWYRQLPEEGLKFMVYLQKENIIDESGMPKERFSAEFPKEGPSILRIQQVVRGDSAAYFCASSPPNSGRDEQFFGPGTRLTVL.

V gene TRBV14 combines with J gene TRBJ2-2; D ambiguous. Trimming stripped 2 bases from V and 7 bases from J, with 8 bases between. Germline values: CDR1 SGHDN, CDR2 FVKESK. CDR3 size: 13 residues. The CDR3 DNA reads TGTGCCAGCAGCCAACTACGAGGCGGGGAGCTGTTTTTT. It translates to CASSQLRGGELFF.